These 16 T cell receptor beta chains were all obtained from the same sample, sequenced in a study of T cells expressing NK-cell markers. TCRdb derives one entry per CDR3 protein from the 5' RACE reads, leaving out DNA. This sample's table reports 130,000 to 150,000 distinct CDR3 sequences. The sequenced sample was blood T cells: a sorted CD56 or NKG2C T cell subset, CD4+ or CD8+ T cells, or bulk PBMC T cells (not recorded which). Source of these receptors: a man aged 18 to 29 in good health.

The chain joins TRBV6-1 to TRBJ1-5. CDR1 is MNHNS, CDR2 SASEGT, per germline. The CDR3 covers 13 residues. The CDR3 here is CASSGGDNQPQHF.

The gene calls are TRBV7-6 and TRBJ2-3; there is no DNA to check the TCRdb D call of TRBD2. Per the germline V gene, CDR1 is SGHVS and CDR2 is FNYEAQ. This CDR3 has 16 amino acids. This chain's CDR3 is CASNSLGLAGTDTQYF.

The rearrangement uses TRBV12-3 or TRBV12-4 and TRBJ2-3; TCRdb's D call, TRBD2, is unchecked because there is no DNA. The CDR3 has 17 amino acids. The CDR3 is CASSFGAAGTSTDTQYF.

The chain uses TRBV30 and TRBJ1-1; TCRdb's D gene call, TRBD1, goes unchecked for lack of DNA. The CDR3 covers 14 residues. CDR1 and CDR2 from the germline V gene are GTSNPN and SVGIG (reference sequence). The chain's CDR3 is CAWSAGQGASEAFF. The variable domain in full, completed from reference TRBV30 and TRBJ1-1, reads SQTIHQWPATLVQPVGSPLSLECTVEGTSNPNLYWYRQAAGRGLQLLFYSVGIGQISSEVPQNLSASRPQDRQFILSSKKLLLSDSGFYLCAWSAGQGASEAFFGQGTRLTVV.

This rearrangement joins TRBV6-2 or TRBV6-3 to TRBJ2-3; TCRdb picks TRBD2, but there is no DNA to check that call. This CDR3 has 15 residues. CDR1 is MNHEY, CDR2 SVGEGT, per germline. The CDR3 sequence: CASTTQAGDPPTQYF.

The genes are TRBV18 and TRBJ1-1. The CDR3 consists of 12 residues. Germline CDR1 reads KGHSH; CDR2 reads LQKENI. The chain's CDR3 is CAVGGLNTEAFF.

The CDR3 loop reads CASSQRVLTSGRDNEQFF. This rearrangement joins TRBV4-2 to TRBJ2-1; TCRdb's assignment of TRBD2 cannot be checked, as there is no DNA. Germline assignment: CDR1 LGHNA and CDR2 YNFKEQ. The CDR3 spans 18 residues.

The genes are TRBV6-1 and TRBJ2-1; without DNA, the TCRdb call of TRBD2 cannot be checked. The CDR3 consists of 16 residues. Germline CDR1 and CDR2: MNHNS and SASEGT. CDR3: CASRPSLAGGDNEQFF.

The chain joins TRBV4-1 to TRBJ2-1; TCRdb designates TRBD2, a call that cannot be tested without DNA. The CDR3 has 15 residues. Germline V lookup: CDR1 MGHRA, CDR2 YSYEKL. CDR3 region: CASRQSGTSGNEQFF.

The V gene is TRBV28, the J gene TRBJ2-2; TCRdb's assignment of TRBD1 cannot be checked, as there is no DNA. The CDR3 has 18 amino acids. CDR1 and CDR2 from the germline V gene are MDHEN and SYDVKM. This chain's CDR3 is CASSLDRSAGVWSGELFF. Full variable domain (outside the CDR3, taken from reference TRBV28 and TRBJ2-2): DVKVTQSSRYLVKRTGEKVFLECVQDMDHENMFWYRQDPGLGLRLIYFSYDVKMKEKGDIPEGYSVSREKKERFSLILESASTNQTSMYLCASSLDRSAGVWSGELFFGEGSRLTVL.

CDR3 sequence reads: CASRPSTEAFF. The chain has TRBV6-1 and TRBJ1-1; TCRdb gives TRBD1 as the D gene, but with no DNA this cannot be confirmed. The CDR3 length is 11 residues. CDR1 is MNHNS, CDR2 SASEGT, per germline.

The chain joins TRBV25-1 to TRBJ2-1. Per the germline V gene, CDR1 is MGHDK and CDR2 is SYGVNS. This CDR3 has 11 amino acids. The CDR3 reads CASGWDNEQFF.

The V and J genes are TRBV4-3 and TRBJ2-3; checking the TCRdb D call of TRBD2 is not possible without DNA. This CDR3 has 16 amino acids. Looked up from germline, CDR1 is LGHNA and CDR2 is YSLEER. This chain's CDR3 is CASSPFSGGETDTQYF.

The chain links TRBV5-5 to TRBJ2-7. The CDR3 consists of 15 residues. CDR1 SGHKS and CDR2 YYEKEE come from the germline V gene (reference sequence). CDR3 amino acids: CASSLKTGGFYEQYF.

The gene calls are TRBV7-9 and TRBJ2-3; without DNA, the TCRdb call of TRBD2 cannot be checked. This CDR3 is 14 amino acids long. Germline V gives CDR1 SEHNR, CDR2 FQNEAQ (reference sequence). This chain's CDR3 is CASSTSGSTDTQYF.

The chain couples TRBV19 to TRBJ1-5; TCRdb's D gene call, TRBD1, goes unchecked for lack of DNA. CDR1 and CDR2 (germline): LNHDA, SQIVND (reference sequence). This CDR3 contains 15 residues. CDR3 sequence: CASRSLGQRNQPQHF. Variable domain in full (rest from reference TRBV19 and TRBJ1-5): DGGITQSPKYLFRKEGQNVTLSCEQNLNHDAMYWYRQDPGQGLRLIYYSQIVNDFQKGDIAEGYSVSREKKESFPLTVTSAQKNPTAFYLCASRSLGQRNQPQHFGDGTRLSIL.